This T cell receptor (beta chain) was captured by sequencing in a study of post-analysis software for immune sequencing data. Study overall: Patients with relapsing-remitting, secondary progressive and progressive-relapsing multiple sclerosis courses were all represented. Whole-study findings and limits: Higher frequency in patients than in controls was seen for roughly five TRBV segments, with TRBV5-6, TRBV5-1 and TRBV20-1 among them.

After removal of 5 bases from V and 10 bases from J, the junction contained 9 bases not matched to a gene. Germline V gene sequence: CDR1 SEHNR, CDR2 FQNEAQ (reference sequence). The CDR3 sequence is 15 residues long. This clonotype has a handful of counts. Its antigen is still unknown. TCR beta cDNA libraries included unique molecular identifiers. Via MiXCR, TCRdb re-called the PCR reads, giving one row per CDR3 protein. The table has hundreds of thousands of distinct CDR3 sequences, 25% to 30% seen once. The rearrangement uses TRBV7-9 and TRBJ2-1; 12 bases fit TRBD2. The source is a girl aged 5 to 17 with multiple sclerosis. Material for sequencing was blood. The CDR3 spells CASSLSSGRAFEQFF. The CDR3, as DNA: TGTGCCAGCAGCCTCTCTAGCGGGAGGGCGTTCGAGCAGTTCTTC.